These 3 T cell receptor beta chains were all obtained from the same sample, sequenced in a study of technical replicates of blood from a handful of donors. Sequenced by immunoSEQ multiplex PCR; TCRdb stores in-frame clones only, minus some. The data show approximately 81,000 clones, around 95% seen once. The sequenced sample consisted of T cells isolated from PBMCs. The receptors shown here come from a human donor in good health.

The V and J genes are TRBV7-2 and TRBJ2-5; tentatively, D is TRBD2 (5 bases). Germline V gene sequence: CDR1 SGHTA, CDR2 FQGNSA. CDR3 length equals 14 residues. V lost 3 bases, J lost 5 bases, and 13 bases lay in between. The CDR3 protein is CASSFTSREETQYF. As DNA, the CDR3 is TGTGCCAGCAGCTTTACCTCGAGGGAGGAGACCCAGTACTTC.

This sequence joins TRBV5-8 and TRBJ2-5; the D gene is possibly TRBD1 (6 bases). The CDR3 is 15 residues long. Germline V CDR1 and CDR2: SGHTS, YDEGEE. Trimming took 5 bases from V and 5 from J, leaving 19 bases between them. CDR3 region: CASRPGQGSWETQYF. CDR3 DNA: TGTGCCAGCAGGCCTGGGCAGGGGTCGTGGGAGACCCAGTACTTC.

The chain has TRBV9 and TRBJ1-3, with 8 bases identical to TRBD1. V gave up 0 bases and J gave up 4 bases; unmatched junction bases: 15. Germline CDR1 is SGDLS and CDR2 is YYNGEE. The CDR3 runs 19 residues. Here the CDR3 DNA reads TGTGCCAGCAGCGTAGATCTTGGACAGGGAACCTACCGGGGAAACACCATATATTTT. Its protein product is CASSVDLGQGTYRGNTIYF.